The 32 T cell receptor beta chains below come from one sample, sequenced in a study of T-cell reconstitution after alpha-beta-depleted transplantation in children. The authors prepared the TCRbeta library with unique molecular identifiers. In TCRdb, the PCR reads were re-called with MiXCR into one record per CDR3 protein. The sample has about a million distinct CDR3 sequences, around 30% seen once. The sample consisted of PBMCs, mostly from graft donor cells, taken 360 days after TCRalphabeta/CD19-depleted stem cell transplant. The receptor set was obtained from a boy less than two years old who had a stem cell transplant for SCID, so the T cells may come from the graft donor.

The V call is TRBV5-6, the J call TRBJ1-1; possibly TRBD1 for D (5 bases). The germline V gene has CDR1 SGHDT and CDR2 YYEEEE. The CDR3 covers 14 residues. The V end lost 2 bases, the J end lost 5 bases, and 13 bases lay between the germline ends. The CDR3, as DNA: TGTGCCAGCAGCTTAGCAGGGCGATGGACTGAAGCTTTCTTT. It encodes CASSLAGRWTEAFF. Combining the CDR3 with reference TRBV5-6 and TRBJ1-1 gives the whole variable domain DAGVTQSPTHLIKTRGQQVTLRCSPKSGHDTVSWYQQALGQGPQFIFQYYEEEERQRGNFPDRFSGHQFPNYSSELNVNALLLGDSALYLCASSLAGRWTEAFFGQGTRLTVV.

This clonotype was observed a few times. The chain has TRBV7-2 and TRBJ2-7; weak D call: TRBD2 (7 bases). There are 17 residues in the CDR3. V was trimmed by 1 base and J by 6 bases, leaving 22 bases between them. Per the germline V gene, CDR1 is SGHTA and CDR2 is FQGNSA. The DNA of the CDR3 is TGTGCCAGCAGCTTAGTAGGGGGGGGCTCCACCATTAGCGAGCAGTACTTC. Its translation is CASSLVGGGSTISEQYF.

The chain employs TRBV4-3 and TRBJ1-5; no reliable D call. This CDR3 has 13 amino acids. Looked up from germline, CDR1 is LGHNA and CDR2 is YSLEER. Trimming took 0 bases from V and 6 from J, leaving 6 bases between them. The CDR3 coding sequence is TGCGCCAGCAGCCAAGATTCCGGTCAGCCCCAGCATTTT. Residues: CASSQDSGQPQHF.

A single count supports this clonotype. V usage is TRBV24-1 and J usage is TRBJ2-1, with TRBD2 identical over 11 bases. With V trimmed by 5 bases and J by 0 bases, 5 bases remained unmatched. Germline CDR1 KGHDR, CDR2 SFDVKD. The CDR3 runs 17 residues. The CDR3 bases are TGTGCCACCAGTGCTAGCGGGGGGAAGAGCTCCTACAATGAGCAGTTCTTC. It yields the protein CATSASGGKSSYNEQFF.

The chain links TRBV3-1 to TRBJ1-5, with 7 nucleotides matching TRBD1. Germline values: CDR1 LGHDT, CDR2 YNNKEL (reference sequence). V shed 4 bases and J 3 bases; nucleotides not matched to a gene: 6. The CDR3 is 15 amino acids. CDR3: CASSRNRGTNQPQHF. Written as DNA, the CDR3 is TGTGCCAGCAGCCGCAACAGGGGCACCAATCAGCCCCAGCATTTT.

The chain has TRBV6-2 or TRBV6-3 and TRBJ1-1; D not certain. Between the trimmed V and J ends, which lost 4 bases and 1 base, there was a span of 7 bases. Germline assignment: CDR1 MNHEY and CDR2 SVGEGT. The CDR3 extends over 13 amino acids. The CDR3 sequence is CASSWQANTEAFF. In DNA form, the CDR3 reads TGTGCCAGCAGTTGGCAAGCGAACACTGAAGCTTTCTTT.

The sample holds a few counts of this clonotype. The CDR3 region has the DNA TGTGCCAGCAGTTTCGGTCGATGGACTGAAGCTTTCTTT. Translation gives CASSFGRWTEAFF. The chain couples TRBV12-3 or TRBV12-4 to TRBJ1-1, with D hard to call. V lost 3 bases and J lost 5, with 10 bases in between. This CDR3 comprises 13 residues.

The chain employs TRBV7-9 and TRBJ1-2; weak D call: TRBD1 (6 bases). Germline V CDR1 and CDR2: SEHNR, FQNEAQ (reference sequence). Deletions cut 1 base from V and 5 bases from J, with 20 bases between. This CDR3 is built from 17 residues. The CDR3, as DNA: TGTGCCAGCAGCTTAGGCCCCCCCCGACAGGCCGGGTATGGCTACACCTTC. Protein product: CASSLGPPRQAGYGYTF.

This clonotype appeared a few times. The chain is built from TRBV13 and TRBJ2-1, with 7 bases identical to TRBD2. The CDR3 length is 15 residues. V was clipped by 4 bases and J by 5 bases; unmatched bases: 8. CDR1 and CDR2 (germline): PRHDT, FYEKMQ (reference sequence). CDR3 protein: CASSSLTSWDNEQFF. DNA for the CDR3: TGTGCCAGCAGCTCCTTGACTAGCTGGGACAATGAGCAGTTCTTC.

The chain has TRBV10-2 and TRBJ2-7; D remains unclear. CDR1 is WSHSY, CDR2 SAAADI, per germline. The V end lost 0 bases, the J end lost 0 bases, and 12 bases lay between the germline ends. The CDR3 has 16 amino acids. The CDR3 nucleotides are TGCGCCAGCAGTGAGTCGATGCGGCAGAGCTCCTACGAGCAGTACTTC. Translation gives CASSESMRQSSYEQYF.

This clonotype turned up a few times. The rearrangement joins TRBV4-2 to TRBJ2-3; the D gene is possibly TRBD1 (6 bases). The length of the CDR3 is 15 residues. V lost 4 bases and J 4 bases, leaving 15 bases between the germline ends. Germline CDR1 LGHNA, CDR2 YNFKEQ. The CDR3 here is CASSPGEYRADTQYF. The CDR3 DNA is TGTGCCAGCAGCCCCGGGGAGTACAGGGCAGATACGCAGTATTTT.

V usage is TRBV7-2 and J usage is TRBJ2-4; perhaps TRBD1 as D (6 bases). The CDR3 is made up of 16 amino acids. V was shortened by 3 bases and J by 3 bases, with 15 bases between the two germline ends. The germline V gene encodes CDR1 SGHTA and CDR2 FQGNSA. The CDR3 bases are TGTGCCAGCAGCTTCAGGGGCTCCCGCGGCAAAAACATTCAGTACTTC. The encoded protein is CASSFRGSRGKNIQYF.

The table lists this clonotype with many counts. The chain is built from TRBV5-6 and TRBJ2-7; D is possibly TRBD2 (5 bases). CDR1 is SGHDT and CDR2 is YYEEEE in the germline V gene. The V end was cut by 1 base, the J end by 3 bases, with 14 bases between. The CDR3 totals 15 residues. The DNA of the CDR3 is TGTGCCAGCAGCTTGCTACAGCGGCCCTTCTACGAGCAGTACTTC. This codes for CASSLLQRPFYEQYF.

This clonotype was observed at least ten times. V is TRBV29-1 and J is TRBJ2-7, with 10 bases lining up with TRBD1. The length of the CDR3 is 13 residues. Trimming took 3 bases from V and 3 from J; bases not matched to a gene: 2. Per the germline V gene, CDR1 is SQVTM and CDR2 is ANQGSEA. This CDR3 reads CSVEGQGFYEQYF. Here the CDR3 DNA reads TGCAGCGTTGAGGGACAGGGGTTCTACGAGCAGTACTTC.

The V and J genes are TRBV12-3 or TRBV12-4 and TRBJ2-1; 7 bases are shared with TRBD2. The CDR3 loop spans 14 amino acids. The V gene end was trimmed by 6 bases and the J gene end by 5 bases; junction bases not matched to a gene: 7. In nucleotides, the CDR3 is TGTGCCAGCAGACTGACTAGCATCCACAATGAGCAGTTCTTC. This sequence encodes CASRLTSIHNEQFF.

This clonotype was counted between two and nine times. CDR3 nucleotides: TGCGCCAGCAGCCAAGGATCAGGGGCACGGATGAACACTGAAGCTTTCTTT. Residues: CASSQGSGARMNTEAFF. The genes are TRBV4-3 and TRBJ1-1, with D possibly TRBD1 on 6 matching bases. Trimming took off 1 base at V and 0 bases at J, with 15 bases between the two ends. The CDR3 runs to 17 residues. The germline V gene encodes CDR1 LGHNA and CDR2 YSLEER.

The V call is TRBV6-2 or TRBV6-3, the J call TRBJ2-7, with TRBD1 matching over 10 bases. V trimming: 10 bases; J trimming: 8 bases; junction bases outside the gene matches: 8. CDR1 is MNHEY, CDR2 SVGEGT, per germline. This CDR3 is 12 amino acids long. CDR3 protein: CATGTGDIKQYF. The CDR3 nucleotides read TGTGCCACCGGGACAGGGGACATCAAGCAGTACTTC.

The J gene is TRBJ2-1, the V gene TRBV6-1; 8 bases line up with TRBD1. This CDR3 has 13 residues. V was pared by 6 bases and J by 6 bases, with 4 bases of the junction left unmatched. Looked up from germline, CDR1 is MNHNS and CDR2 is SASEGT. The CDR3, as DNA: TGTGCCAGCAGGAGACAGGGGTCCAATGAGCAGTTCTTC. It specifies CASRRQGSNEQFF.

This clonotype was observed a handful of times. The rearrangement uses TRBV4-2 and TRBJ1-1; possibly TRBD1 for D (5 bases). Germline lookup yields CDR1 LGHNA and CDR2 YNFKEQ. Trimming removed 0 bases at V and 3 bases at J, with 8 bases between. This CDR3 has 14 residues. The CDR3 is CASSQEGEHTEAFF. CDR3 DNA sequence: TGTGCCAGCAGCCAAGAAGGGGAGCACACTGAAGCTTTCTTT.

V and J are TRBV5-1 and TRBJ2-3; no clear D. The CDR3 runs 16 residues. The germline CDR1 and CDR2 sequences are SGHRS and YFSETQ. V lost 2 bases, J lost 2 bases, and 15 bases lay in between. The CDR3 DNA is TGCGCCAGCAGCTTCGGGCTAGATTCCCCCACAGATACGCAGTATTTT. This codes for CASSFGLDSPTDTQYF.

This clonotype has at least ten counts. The V and J genes are TRBV3-1 and TRBJ2-3; D not resolved. In germline, CDR1 is LGHDT, CDR2 YNNKEL (reference sequence). The CDR3 loop spans 18 amino acids. V was cut by 0 bases and J by 5 bases, with 21 bases left in between. CDR3 bases: TGTGCCAGCAGCCAAGATCCCTGGGTAGGGCCGGAGAAAGATACGCAGTATTTT. Its protein product is CASSQDPWVGPEKDTQYF.

V and J are TRBV11-1 and TRBJ2-5; D unresolved. The CDR3 has 15 residues. CDR1 and CDR2 from the germline V gene are SGHAT and FQDESV (reference sequence). Between the trimmed V and J ends, which lost 3 bases and 0 bases, there was a span of 11 bases. The CDR3 coding sequence is TGTGCCAGCAGCTTTATTAGCCCGTACCAAGAGACCCAGTACTTC. Protein product: CASSFISPYQETQYF.

The J gene is TRBJ1-2, the V gene TRBV5-1; D is unclear. V was pared by 3 bases and J by 7 bases, with 13 bases between. The CDR3 is 13 residues long. CDR1 SGHRS and CDR2 YFSETQ come from the germline V gene. The CDR3 sequence: CASSSNEIGGYTF. In DNA form, the CDR3 reads TGCGCCAGCAGCTCCAACGAAATTGGTGGCTACACCTTC.

The chain couples TRBV10-3 to TRBJ2-1, with a possible D match to TRBD2 (5 bases). The CDR3 loop spans 14 amino acids. Trimming cost V 2 bases and J 15 bases, with 20 bases left between them. Germline CDR1 ENHRY, CDR2 SYGVKD. CDR3 nucleotide sequence: TGTGCCATCAGTGAGGGCAGTGGCGGGTATCCCCGGTTCTTC. Amino acid sequence: CAISEGSGGYPRFF.

J is TRBJ2-7 and V is TRBV4-2; TRBD1 matches 7 bases. Germline CDR1 LGHNA, CDR2 YNFKEQ. The CDR3 length is 16 residues. J was trimmed by 2 bases and V by 2 bases; bases with no gene match: 9. The CDR3 spells CASSQLTGKNTYEQYF. Here the CDR3 DNA reads TGTGCCAGCAGCCAATTGACAGGGAAGAATACCTACGAGCAGTACTTC.

This clonotype has only a few counts. The V and J genes are TRBV9 and TRBJ2-3, with a weak D call TRBD2 (6 bases). CDR3 size: 13 residues. The V and J ends lost 2 bases and 4 bases respectively, with 8 bases between them. The germline V gene encodes CDR1 SGDLS and CDR2 YYNGEE. CDR3 protein: CASSVDYSDTQYF. As DNA, the CDR3 is TGTGCCAGCAGCGTGGACTACTCAGATACGCAGTATTTT.

The chain uses TRBV7-2 and TRBJ2-7, with 7 bases lining up with TRBD1. V was clipped by 1 base and J by 3 bases; unmatched bases: 6. Looked up from germline, CDR1 is SGHTA and CDR2 is FQGNSA. The CDR3 length is 15 residues. The CDR3 loop reads CASSLGFDRDYEQYF. In nucleotides, the CDR3 is TGTGCCAGCAGCTTAGGATTCGACAGGGACTACGAGCAGTACTTC. The whole variable domain, remainder taken from reference TRBV7-2 and TRBJ2-7, is GAGVSQSPSNKVTEKGKDVELRCDPISGHTALYWYRQSLGQGLEFLIYFQGNSAPDKSGLPSDRFSAERTGGSVSTLTIQRTQQEDSAVYLCASSLGFDRDYEQYFGPGTRLTVT.

This clonotype was seen a handful of times. V and J are TRBV4-2 and TRBJ1-4; 8 bases fit TRBD1. V shed 1 base, J shed 11 bases, and the junction held 9 bases outside the gene matches. CDR1 and CDR2 from the germline V gene are LGHNA and YNFKEQ. The CDR3 has 15 amino acids. CDR3 in amino acids: CASSQGDRPEYKLFF. As DNA, the CDR3 is TGTGCCAGCAGCCAAGGGGACAGGCCGGAATATAAACTGTTTTTT.

The chain is built from TRBV11-1 and TRBJ1-1; D may be TRBD1 (6 bases). Trimming cost V 2 bases and J 3 bases, with 16 bases left between them. In germline, CDR1 is SGHAT, CDR2 FQDESV (reference sequence). This CDR3 spans 16 amino acids. The CDR3 protein is CASSLPGGRLDTEAFF. The CDR3 bases are TGTGCCAGCAGCTTACCCGGGGGGCGTCTGGACACTGAAGCTTTCTTT.

V usage is TRBV9 and J usage is TRBJ2-7, with 8 positions matching TRBD2. The J segment lost 2 bases and the V segment lost 0 bases, leaving 10 bases of the junction unmatched. Germline assignment: CDR1 SGDLS and CDR2 YYNGEE. The CDR3 is made up of 17 amino acids. CDR3 sequence reads: CASSVGLAGQNPYEQYF. The DNA for the CDR3 is TGTGCCAGCAGCGTAGGGCTAGCGGGCCAAAATCCCTACGAGCAGTACTTC. The whole variable domain, filled in from reference TRBV9 and TRBJ2-7, reads DSGVTQTPKHLITATGQRVTLRCSPRSGDLSVYWYQQSLDQGLQFLIQYYNGEERAKGNILERFSAQQFPDLHSELNLSSLELGDSALYFCASSVGLAGQNPYEQYFGPGTRLTVT.

The chain uses TRBV6-5 and TRBJ1-1; no clear D. The CDR3 spans 16 residues. Trimming stripped 0 bases from V and 2 bases from J, with 13 bases between. Germline-derived CDR1 and CDR2 are MNHEY and SVGAGI. The CDR3: CASSYSPGIVNTEAFF. CDR3 DNA sequence: TGTGCCAGCAGTTACTCGCCAGGAATTGTCAACACTGAAGCTTTCTTT.

The J gene is TRBJ2-3, the V gene TRBV29-1; D might be TRBD2 (6 bases). The CDR3 is 12 residues long. CDR1 is SQVTM and CDR2 is ANQGSEA in the germline V gene. Trimming pared 7 bases from V and 4 bases from J, leaving 12 bases between. This CDR3 is CSGGGGADTQYF. The CDR3 DNA reads as TGCAGCGGCGGAGGAGGGGCAGATACGCAGTATTTT.